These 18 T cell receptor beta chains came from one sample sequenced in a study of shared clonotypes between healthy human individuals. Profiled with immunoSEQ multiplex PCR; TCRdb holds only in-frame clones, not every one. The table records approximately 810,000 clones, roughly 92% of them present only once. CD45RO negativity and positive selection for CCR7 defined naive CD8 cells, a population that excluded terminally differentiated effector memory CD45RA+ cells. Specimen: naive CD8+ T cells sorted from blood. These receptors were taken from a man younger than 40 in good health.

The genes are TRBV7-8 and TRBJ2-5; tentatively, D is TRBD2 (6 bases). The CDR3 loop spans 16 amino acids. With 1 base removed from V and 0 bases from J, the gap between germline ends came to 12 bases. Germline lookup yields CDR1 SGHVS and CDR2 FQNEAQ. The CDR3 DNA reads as TGTGCCAGCAGCTTAGGGGTAGCGGCGTACCAAGAGACCCAGTACTTC. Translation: CASSLGVAAYQETQYF.

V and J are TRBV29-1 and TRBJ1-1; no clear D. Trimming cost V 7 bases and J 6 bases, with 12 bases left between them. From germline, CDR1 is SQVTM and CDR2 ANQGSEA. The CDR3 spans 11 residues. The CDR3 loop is CSADVASEAFF. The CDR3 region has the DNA TGCAGCGCCGACGTGGCCTCTGAAGCTTTCTTT.

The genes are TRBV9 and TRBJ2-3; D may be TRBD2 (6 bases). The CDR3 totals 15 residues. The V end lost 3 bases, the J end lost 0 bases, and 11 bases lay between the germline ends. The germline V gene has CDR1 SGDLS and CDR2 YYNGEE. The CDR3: CASSAPGESTDTQYF. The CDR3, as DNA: TGTGCCAGCAGCGCGCCGGGAGAGAGCACAGATACGCAGTATTTT.

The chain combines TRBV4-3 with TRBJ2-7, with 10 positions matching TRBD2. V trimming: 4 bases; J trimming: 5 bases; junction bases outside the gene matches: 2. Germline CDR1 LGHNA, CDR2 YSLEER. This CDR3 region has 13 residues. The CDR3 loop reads CASSPSGSDEQYF. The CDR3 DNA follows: TGCGCCAGCAGCCCTAGCGGGAGTGACGAGCAGTACTTC.

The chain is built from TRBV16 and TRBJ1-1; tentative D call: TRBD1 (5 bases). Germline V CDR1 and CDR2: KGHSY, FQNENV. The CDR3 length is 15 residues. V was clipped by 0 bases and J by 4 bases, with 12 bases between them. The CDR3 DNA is TGTGCCAGCAGCCAATCGCAGGGTTGGGGCACTGAAGCTTTCTTT. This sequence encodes CASSQSQGWGTEAFF. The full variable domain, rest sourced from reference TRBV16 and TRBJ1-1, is GEEVAQTPKHLVRGEGQKAKLYCAPIKGHSYVFWYQQVLKNEFKFLISFQNENVFDETGMPKERFSAKCLPNSPCSLEIQATKLEDSAVYFCASSQSQGWGTEAFFGQGTRLTVV.

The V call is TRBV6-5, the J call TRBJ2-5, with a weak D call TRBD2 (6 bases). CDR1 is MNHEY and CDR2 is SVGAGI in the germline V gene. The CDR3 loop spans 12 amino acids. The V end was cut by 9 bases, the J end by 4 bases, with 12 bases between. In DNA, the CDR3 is TGTGCCAGTCGGGAGATCGGAGAGACCCAGTACTTC. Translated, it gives CASREIGETQYF.

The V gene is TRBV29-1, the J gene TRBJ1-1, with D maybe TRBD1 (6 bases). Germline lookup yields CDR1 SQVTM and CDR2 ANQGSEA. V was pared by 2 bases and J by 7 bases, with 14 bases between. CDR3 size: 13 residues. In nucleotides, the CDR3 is TGCAGCGTTGAAATGACGGACAGCCGTGAAGCTTTCTTT. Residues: CSVEMTDSREAFF.

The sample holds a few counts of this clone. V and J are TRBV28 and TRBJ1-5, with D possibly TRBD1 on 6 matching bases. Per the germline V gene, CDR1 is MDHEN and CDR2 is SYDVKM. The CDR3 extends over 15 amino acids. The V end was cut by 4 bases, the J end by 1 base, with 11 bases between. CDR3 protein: CASSWAGESNQPQHF. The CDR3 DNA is TGTGCCAGCAGTTGGGCAGGGGAAAGCAATCAGCCCCAGCATTTT.

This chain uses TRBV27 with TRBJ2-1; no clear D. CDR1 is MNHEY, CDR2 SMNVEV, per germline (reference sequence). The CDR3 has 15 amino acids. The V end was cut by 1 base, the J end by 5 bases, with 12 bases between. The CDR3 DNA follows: TGTGCCAGCAGTTTATACATACAGTCAGACAATGAGCAGTTCTTC. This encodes CASSLYIQSDNEQFF.

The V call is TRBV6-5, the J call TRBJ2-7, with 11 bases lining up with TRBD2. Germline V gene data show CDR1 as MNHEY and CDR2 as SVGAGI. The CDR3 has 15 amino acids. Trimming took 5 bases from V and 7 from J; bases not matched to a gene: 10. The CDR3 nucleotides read TGTGCCAGCAGTAAGTCACTAGCGGGAGTATGGGAGCAGTACTTC. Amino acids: CASSKSLAGVWEQYF.

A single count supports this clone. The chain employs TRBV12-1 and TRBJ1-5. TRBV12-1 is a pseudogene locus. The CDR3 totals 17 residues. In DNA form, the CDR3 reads TGTGCCAGCAGCCCCGAACAGGGAGGGTGGCTGAATCAGCCCCAGCATTTT. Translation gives CASSPEQGGWLNQPQHF.

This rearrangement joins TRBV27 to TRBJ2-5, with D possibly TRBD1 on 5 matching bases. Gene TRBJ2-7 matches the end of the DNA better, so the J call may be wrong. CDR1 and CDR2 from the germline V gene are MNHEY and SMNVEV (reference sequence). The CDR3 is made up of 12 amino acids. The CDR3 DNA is TGTGCCAGCAGGGACAATGTCCACGAGCAGTACTTC. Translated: CASRDNVHEQYF.

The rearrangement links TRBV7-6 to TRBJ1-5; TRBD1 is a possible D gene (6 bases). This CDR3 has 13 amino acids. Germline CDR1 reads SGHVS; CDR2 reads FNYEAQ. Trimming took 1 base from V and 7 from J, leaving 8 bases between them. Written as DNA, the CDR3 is TGTGCCAGCAGCTTAGGGGGGGCGCAGCCCCAGCATTTT. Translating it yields CASSLGGAQPQHF.

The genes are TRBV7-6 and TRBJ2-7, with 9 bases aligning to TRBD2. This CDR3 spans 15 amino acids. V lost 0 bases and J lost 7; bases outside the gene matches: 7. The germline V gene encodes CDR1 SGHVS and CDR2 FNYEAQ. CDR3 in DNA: TGTGCCAGCAGCTTAGCTAGCGGGAGTGCGGATGAGCAGTACTTC. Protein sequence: CASSLASGSADEQYF.

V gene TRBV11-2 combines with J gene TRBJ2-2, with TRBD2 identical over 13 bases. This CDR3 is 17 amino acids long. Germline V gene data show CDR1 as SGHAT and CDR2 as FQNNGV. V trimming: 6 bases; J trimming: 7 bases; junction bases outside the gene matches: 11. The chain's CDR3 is CASRELAGGSGGGELFF. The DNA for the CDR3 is TGTGCCAGCAGAGAACTAGCGGGAGGGTCCGGGGGCGGGGAGCTGTTTTTT.

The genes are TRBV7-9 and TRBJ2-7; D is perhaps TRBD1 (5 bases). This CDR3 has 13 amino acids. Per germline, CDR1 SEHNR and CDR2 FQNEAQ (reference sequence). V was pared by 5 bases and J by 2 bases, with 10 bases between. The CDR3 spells CASSLSGPYEQYF. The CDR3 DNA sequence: TGTGCCAGCAGCCTGTCAGGGCCCTACGAGCAGTACTTC.

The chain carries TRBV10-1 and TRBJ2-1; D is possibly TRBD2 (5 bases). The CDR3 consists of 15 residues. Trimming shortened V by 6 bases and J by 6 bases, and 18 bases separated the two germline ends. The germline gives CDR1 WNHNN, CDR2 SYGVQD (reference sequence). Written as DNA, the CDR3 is TGCGCCAGCAGCACACCGGGAACAAAATTCAATGAGCAGTTCTTC. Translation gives CASSTPGTKFNEQFF.

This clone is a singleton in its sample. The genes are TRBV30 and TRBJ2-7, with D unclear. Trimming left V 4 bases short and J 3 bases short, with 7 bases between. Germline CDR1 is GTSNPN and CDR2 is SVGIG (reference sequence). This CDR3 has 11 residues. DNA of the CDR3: TGTGCCTGGATTGATCTCTACGAGCAGTACTTC. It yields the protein CAWIDLYEQYF.